These T cell receptor beta chains were read from a single sample in a study of CD4 T cells in relation to SARS-CoV-2 and coronaviruses. Some clones are missing from TCRdb's copy, which holds only in-frame ones; the method was immunoSEQ multiplex PCR. This table holds about 19,000 clones, approximately 77% found once. These receptors are not linked to any known antigen. Sequences were obtained from CD4+ T cells from PBMCs, cultured in vitro. All receptors come from a human donor in good health. The conserved cysteine and the conserved F or W are not part of the CDR3 here. The order of the fields is J gene, V gene, CDR3 protein.

J gene: TRBJ1-1; V gene: TRBV6-5; CDR3 protein: ASKAPTRGTEAF
J gene: TRBJ2-1; V gene: TRBV28; CDR3 protein: ASSLAGGFVNEQF
J gene: TRBJ1-4; V gene: TRBV28; CDR3 protein: ASSLSEEKLF
J gene: TRBJ1-6; V gene: TRBV27; CDR3 protein: ASSLGVYNSPLH
J gene: TRBJ1-5; V gene: TRBV28; CDR3 protein: ASSRGTGDQPQH
J gene: TRBJ2-1; V gene: TRBV19; CDR3 protein: ASSLTRDRYNEQF
J gene: TRBJ1-1; V gene: TRBV11-2; CDR3 protein: ASSLQAQKNTEAF
J gene: TRBJ2-1; V gene: TRBV10-3; CDR3 protein: AISSLTSPYEQF
J gene: TRBJ1-2; V gene: TRBV5-5; CDR3 protein: ASSKEQGYYGYT
J gene: TRBJ2-3; V gene: TRBV10-1; CDR3 protein: ASSESRGSTDTQY
J gene: TRBJ1-6; V gene: TRBV27; CDR3 protein: ASRPKDRGVGSPLH
J gene: TRBJ1-5; V gene: TRBV5-1; CDR3 protein: ASSLAGRQMQPQH
J gene: TRBJ2-7; V gene: TRBV9; CDR3 protein: ASSVAGDGRYEQY
J gene: TRBJ1-2; V gene: TRBV13; CDR3 protein: ASSLWGVKNDGYT
J gene: TRBJ1-2; V gene: TRBV11-2; CDR3 protein: ASSLGGGYGYT
J gene: TRBJ1-1; V gene: TRBV28; CDR3 protein: ASSSTDITEAF
J gene: TRBJ2-2; V gene: TRBV7-9; CDR3 protein: ASSLTGLETGELF
J gene: TRBJ2-7; V gene: TRBV19; CDR3 protein: ASKRAASEPSEQY
J gene: TRBJ1-1; V gene: TRBV5-1; CDR3 protein: ASSGTGQGNTEAF
J gene: TRBJ1-1; V gene: TRBV30; CDR3 protein: AWTSLVGAF
J gene: TRBJ1-1; V gene: TRBV5-4; CDR3 protein: ASSFGNMNTEAF
J gene: TRBJ2-3; V gene: TRBV7-2; CDR3 protein: ASRASSDTQY
J gene: TRBJ1-1; V gene: TRBV7-9; CDR3 protein: ASSPRGNMNTEAF
J gene: TRBJ2-5; V gene: TRBV6-5; CDR3 protein: ASSYGTHQETQY
J gene: TRBJ2-5; V gene: TRBV15; CDR3 protein: ATTQGTPPETQY
J gene: TRBJ2-7; V gene: TRBV9; CDR3 protein: ASSVGVGVDYEQY
J gene: TRBJ2-7; V gene: TRBV28; CDR3 protein: ASSFDWEQGENEQY
J gene: TRBJ1-4; V gene: TRBV19; CDR3 protein: ASSNPPANEKLF
J gene: TRBJ1-1; V gene: TRBV5-1; CDR3 protein: ASSLGQSRDTEAF
J gene: TRBJ1-3; V gene: TRBV3-1/TRBV3-2; CDR3 protein: ASSLSSLYGNTIY
J gene: TRBJ1-1; V gene: TRBV5-1; CDR3 protein: ASSFGSNTEAF
J gene: TRBJ2-5; V gene: TRBV28; CDR3 protein: ASSLQETQY
J gene: TRBJ1-2; V gene: TRBV10-3; CDR3 protein: AISMDGDYGYT
J gene: TRBJ1-1; V gene: TRBV20-1; CDR3 protein: SARPGPEAF